What follows are 26 T cell receptor beta chains derived from one specimen sequenced in a study of blood T cells in healthy people across ages. Using a J-beta primer mix together with a sample-barcoded 5' primer, a second PCR was run for about 6 to 11 cycles. One entry per CDR3 protein, called by TCRdb with MiXCR from the 5' RACE reads. Of more than 1.4 million distinct CDR3 sequences detected, approximately 40% appear once; the ten largest clones hold under 8%. The sequencing sample was made of blood. The receptors were sampled from a woman between 18 and 29 years old in good health.

This clonotype has a single count. Since a much larger clone is just one base distant, this may be a read error. The rearrangement links TRBV7-8 to TRBJ2-7; 7 positions match TRBD2. The CDR3 covers 14 residues. Trimming removed 4 bases from V and 3 bases from J; junction bases left unmatched: 6. Germline-derived CDR1 and CDR2 are SGHVS and FQNEAQ. CDR3: CASSSGTNGYEQYF. In DNA, the CDR3 is TGTGCCAGCAGCTCCGGGACTAACGGCTACGAGCAGTACTTC.

The chain joins TRBV6-5 to TRBJ1-1; D might be TRBD1 (6 bases). The CDR3 has 12 residues. The germline CDR1 and CDR2 sequences are MNHEY and SVGAGI. Trimming shortened V by 7 bases and J by 8 bases, and 14 bases separated the two germline ends. As DNA, the CDR3 is TGTGCCAGCACTCGGAGGGGGGGAGAAGCTTTCTTT. Amino acids: CASTRRGGEAFF.

The chain has TRBV3-1 and TRBJ1-4, with D possibly matching TRBD1 (5 bases). Between the trimmed V and J ends, which lost 3 bases and 8 bases, there was a span of 16 bases. Per the germline V gene, CDR1 is LGHDT and CDR2 is YNNKEL (reference sequence). The CDR3 totals 15 residues. The CDR3 spells CASSQGRGIGEKLFF. CDR3 coding DNA: TGTGCCAGCAGCCAGGGGCGCGGGATTGGCGAAAAACTGTTTTTT.

This clonotype occurred a few times. The chain couples TRBV18 to TRBJ1-1; 11 bases fit TRBD1. With 4 bases clipped from V and 4 bases from J, the junction kept 2 bases outside the gene matches. This CDR3 region has 14 residues. In germline, CDR1 is KGHSH, CDR2 LQKENI. DNA for the CDR3: TGTGCCAGCTCACGGGGACAGGGGGTCACTGAAGCTTTCTTT. It encodes CASSRGQGVTEAFF.

This clonotype has only a few counts. The V and J genes are TRBV20-1 and TRBJ2-1, with unresolved D. The V gene lost 6 bases and the J gene lost 6 bases, with 12 bases spanning the gap. The germline V gene encodes CDR1 DFQATT and CDR2 SNEGSKA (reference sequence). The CDR3 covers 12 residues. In nucleotides, the CDR3 is TGCAGTGCGGACCGAACCTTCAATGAGCAGTTCTTC. Protein sequence: CSADRTFNEQFF.

In its sample, this clonotype was seen a few times. V is TRBV20-1 and J is TRBJ2-1; 7 bases align to TRBD2. The CDR3 sequence is 13 residues long. V shed 5 bases, J shed 5 bases, and the junction held 6 bases outside the gene matches. Germline V gene lookup returns CDR1 DFQATT and CDR2 SNEGSKA (reference sequence). The CDR3 coding sequence is TGCAGTGCTCCGGCTAGCGGAGACAATGAGCAGTTCTTC. Its translation is CSAPASGDNEQFF.

This clonotype was counted at least ten times. The chain carries TRBV30 and TRBJ1-6; D gene uncertain. This CDR3 region has 13 residues. Germline CDR1 reads GTSNPN; CDR2 reads SVGIG (reference sequence). The germline V and J ends were trimmed by 1 base and 5 bases, with 6 bases remaining between them. The CDR3 reads CAWSEAHNSPLHF. CDR3 nucleotide sequence: TGTGCCTGGAGTGAAGCTCATAATTCACCCCTCCACTTT.

The V gene is TRBV2, the J gene TRBJ2-5, with TRBD1 identical over 7 bases. The CDR3 consists of 14 residues. The germline V gene has CDR1 SNHLY and CDR2 FYNNEI. V shed 6 bases, J shed 1 base, and the junction held 5 bases outside the gene matches. The chain's CDR3 is CASRPGTAQETQYF. The CDR3, as DNA: TGTGCCAGCAGGCCCGGGACAGCCCAAGAGACCCAGTACTTC. Full variable domain (rest looked up from reference TRBV2 and TRBJ2-5): EPEVTQTPSHQVTQMGQEVILRCVPISNHLYFYWYRQILGQKVEFLVSFYNNEISEKSEIFDDQFSVERPDGSNFTLKIRSTKLEDSAMYFCASRPGTAQETQYFGPGTRLLVL.

The chain couples TRBV6-2 or TRBV6-3 to TRBJ2-1, with TRBD2 matching 15 bases. The CDR3 sequence is 18 residues long. Germline V gene lookup returns CDR1 MNHEY and CDR2 SVGEGT. The J segment lost 4 bases and the V segment lost 5 bases, leaving 9 bases of the junction unmatched. The CDR3: CASSPEGLAGGLYNEQFF. The DNA of the CDR3 is TGTGCCAGCAGTCCCGAGGGACTAGCGGGAGGCCTATACAATGAGCAGTTCTTC.

The genes are TRBV12-3 or TRBV12-4 and TRBJ1-5; no firm D call. Between the trimmed V and J ends, which lost 8 bases and 0 bases, there was a span of 11 bases. The length of the CDR3 is 14 residues. The DNA of the CDR3 is TGTGCCAGCGCGGGCCTCTATAGCAATCAGCCCCAGCATTTT. Translation: CASAGLYSNQPQHF.

This clonotype was seen more than once but under ten times. The chain uses TRBV5-1 and TRBJ2-1, with TRBD2 as a possible D gene (7 bases). Between the trimmed V and J ends, which lost 0 bases and 7 bases, there was a span of 23 bases. This CDR3 contains 18 residues. Germline CDR1 is SGHRS and CDR2 is YFSETQ. The CDR3 reads CASSLGLAPGGVLNEQFF. As DNA, the CDR3 is TGCGCCAGCAGCTTGGGACTAGCTCCGGGGGGCGTATTAAATGAGCAGTTCTTC.

The chain employs TRBV12-3 or TRBV12-4 and TRBJ2-7; 15 bases map to TRBD2. This CDR3 comprises 17 residues. V shed 6 bases and J 7 bases; nucleotides not matched to a gene: 13. CDR3 sequence reads: CASRRTSGGAASNEQYF. CDR3 sequence (DNA): TGTGCCAGCAGGCGGACTAGCGGGGGGGCCGCGTCCAATGAGCAGTACTTC.

CDR3 in DNA: TGTGCCAGCAGCCGCCAAGCGGCCGTTTACAATGAGCAGTACTTC. Amino acids: CASSRQAAVYNEQYF. The V and J genes are TRBV14 and TRBJ2-5, with a weak D call TRBD2 (5 bases). The CDR3 spans 15 residues. Germline-derived CDR1 and CDR2 are SGHDN and FVKESK. Trimming shortened V by 4 bases and J by 11 bases, and 23 bases separated the two germline ends.

This clonotype was found a few times. The chain couples TRBV3-1 to TRBJ2-1, with 8 bases fitting TRBD2. CDR3 length: 16 residues. Germline CDR1 is LGHDT and CDR2 is YNNKEL (reference sequence). V dropped 4 bases and J dropped 6; count of bases not matched to a gene: 11. CDR3 sequence: CASSRGGAGGGNEQFF. CDR3 in DNA: TGTGCCAGCAGCCGAGGTGGTGCGGGAGGTGGCAATGAGCAGTTCTTC.

V gene TRBV3-1 combines with J gene TRBJ2-1; D uncertain. Trimming removed 6 bases at V and 7 bases at J, with 19 bases between. The CDR3 loop spans 15 amino acids. CDR1 is LGHDT and CDR2 is YNNKEL in the germline V gene (reference sequence). CDR3 in amino acids: CASSPLGRAMNEQFF. For the CDR3, the DNA is TGTGCCAGCAGTCCCCTGGGTAGGGCCATGAATGAGCAGTTCTTC.

This chain uses TRBV7-9 with TRBJ1-2; the D is unclear. Germline CDR1 reads SEHNR; CDR2 reads FQNEAQ (reference sequence). Trimming shortened V by 2 bases and J by 10 bases, and 11 bases separated the two germline ends. The CDR3 has 12 residues. For the CDR3, the DNA is TGTGCCAGCAGCTTATACTCAACCCCCTACACCTTC. This encodes CASSLYSTPYTF.

The chain links TRBV9 to TRBJ1-4; the match to TRBD1 covers 7 bases. This CDR3 is 18 amino acids long. V was clipped by 5 bases and J by 4 bases; unmatched bases: 17. Germline CDR1 and CDR2: SGDLS and YYNGEE. CDR3 DNA: TGTGCCAGCAGTCATGGCAGGGGGGGGCCGAAGGGTAATGAAAAACTGTTTTTT. This encodes CASSHGRGGPKGNEKLFF.

V usage is TRBV29-1 and J usage is TRBJ2-5; weak D call: TRBD2 (7 bases). V dropped 0 bases and J dropped 5 bases, with 19 bases sitting between them. Germline CDR1 is SQVTM and CDR2 is ANQGSEA. This CDR3 region has 16 residues. CDR3 protein: CSVEDLGGRARETQYF. For the CDR3, the DNA is TGCAGCGTTGAAGATCTAGGGGGGAGGGCAAGGGAGACCCAGTACTTC. The variable domain in full, with the rest retrieved from reference TRBV29-1 and TRBJ2-5, is SAVISQKPSRDICQRGTSLTIQCQVDSQVTMMFWYRQQPGQSLTLIATANQGSEATYESGFVIDKFPISRPNLTFSTLTVSNMSPEDSSIYLCSVEDLGGRARETQYFGPGTRLLVL.

This clonotype was detected many times. The chain carries TRBV6-1 and TRBJ2-3; the D is unclear. The CDR3 is 14 amino acids. Per germline, CDR1 MNHNS and CDR2 SASEGT. The germline V and J ends were trimmed by 8 bases and 3 bases, with 15 bases remaining between them. The CDR3: CASETRPETDTQYF. The CDR3 nucleotides are TGTGCCAGCGAGACCCGTCCGGAGACAGATACGCAGTATTTT.

V is TRBV18 and J is TRBJ2-7; 8 bases align to TRBD2. The CDR3 spans 15 residues. Germline values: CDR1 KGHSH, CDR2 LQKENI. The junction had 7 bases not matched to a gene; V was cut back by 3 bases and J by 3 bases. Here the CDR3 reads CASSPTGREGYEQYF. The CDR3 region has the DNA TGTGCCAGCTCACCCACCGGACGGGAGGGCTACGAGCAGTACTTC.

This clonotype was seen only a few times. The chain recombines TRBV20-1 with TRBJ2-3, with 8 bases aligning to TRBD2. Unmatched junction bases numbered 15, after V lost 4 bases and J lost 3 bases. This CDR3 is built from 17 residues. The germline V gene encodes CDR1 DFQATT and CDR2 SNEGSKA (reference sequence). CDR3: CSATLMRLAGGTDTQYF. DNA for the CDR3: TGCAGTGCTACCCTAATGCGGTTGGCGGGAGGAACAGATACGCAGTATTTT.

The chain couples TRBV20-1 to TRBJ1-1, with no clear D. The CDR3 covers 13 residues. Germline assignment: CDR1 DFQATT and CDR2 SNEGSKA (reference sequence). With 1 base removed from V and 3 bases from J, the gap between germline ends came to 9 bases. The DNA for the CDR3 is TGCAGTGCTAGAGGGAACTCAGACACTGAAGCTTTCTTT. Translation: CSARGNSDTEAFF.

The V gene is TRBV7-7, the J gene TRBJ2-5; perhaps TRBD2 as D (6 bases). The CDR3 runs 14 residues. Germline CDR1 is SSHAT and CDR2 is FNYEAQ (reference sequence). Trimming pared 6 bases from V and 3 bases from J, leaving 14 bases between. The DNA for the CDR3 is TGTGCCAGCAGTCCTAGCGAGGTCAAAGAGACCCAGTACTTC. Its protein product is CASSPSEVKETQYF.

V is TRBV28 and J is TRBJ1-5; the match to TRBD1 covers 12 bases. The V gene end was trimmed by 5 bases and the J gene end by 2 bases; junction bases not matched to a gene: 16. CDR1 is MDHEN, CDR2 SYDVKM, per germline. This CDR3 contains 20 residues. Here the CDR3 reads CASSPVPGTGGGIGNQPQHF. The CDR3 DNA is TGTGCCAGCAGTCCTGTCCCTGGGACAGGGGGCGGAATCGGCAATCAGCCCCAGCATTTT. Full variable domain (missing parts from reference TRBV28 and TRBJ1-5): DVKVTQSSRYLVKRTGEKVFLECVQDMDHENMFWYRQDPGLGLRLIYFSYDVKMKEKGDIPEGYSVSREKKERFSLILESASTNQTSMYLCASSPVPGTGGGIGNQPQHFGDGTRLSIL.

The sample holds many counts of this clonotype. The chain recombines TRBV29-1 with TRBJ2-5; D is ambiguous. Deletions cut 3 bases from V and 1 base from J, with 9 bases between. The CDR3 spans 13 residues. CDR1 SQVTM and CDR2 ANQGSEA come from the germline V gene. This chain's CDR3 is CSVDKGVQETQYF. The CDR3 DNA sequence: TGCAGCGTTGACAAAGGAGTCCAAGAGACCCAGTACTTC.

The CDR3 sequence is CASSPGRLAITGELFF. The CDR3, as DNA: TGCGCCAGCAGCCCCGGGCGACTAGCGATAACCGGGGAGCTGTTTTTT. This rearrangement joins TRBV4-1 to TRBJ2-2; 8 nucleotides line up with TRBD2. The CDR3 totals 16 residues. Germline V lookup: CDR1 MGHRA, CDR2 YSYEKL. Trimming took 4 bases from V and 5 from J; bases not matched to a gene: 9.